These 17 T cell receptor beta chains were sequenced from one sample in a study of blood T cells in healthy people across ages. Next came a second PCR, run for roughly 6 to 11 cycles, which used a sample-barcoded 5' primer along with a J-beta primer mix. From the 5' RACE reads, TCRdb called clonotypes with MiXCR, one entry per CDR3 protein. The sample has 550,000 to 700,000 distinct CDR3 sequences, 25% to 30% seen once. Sequences were obtained from blood. All receptors come from a woman between 70 and 85 years old in good health.

This chain joins TRBV12-3 or TRBV12-4 and TRBJ2-1, with D maybe TRBD2 (7 bases). Trimming removed 7 bases at V and 5 bases at J, with 21 bases between. CDR3 length: 16 residues. CDR3 in amino acids: CASTLPGGGAHNEQFF. DNA for the CDR3: TGTGCCAGCACCCTCCCTGGAGGGGGGGCCCACAATGAGCAGTTCTTC.

The chain links TRBV6-2 or TRBV6-3 to TRBJ2-7; unclear D gene. The CDR3 extends over 15 amino acids. From germline, CDR1 is MNHEY and CDR2 SVGEGT. Trimming removed 2 bases from V and 2 bases from J, with 13 bases in between. The CDR3 region is CASSYGVYRPYEQYF. DNA of the CDR3: TGTGCCAGCAGTTACGGGGTATATCGCCCCTACGAGCAGTACTTC.

The table lists this clonotype with a few counts. The rearrangement joins TRBV9 to TRBJ2-7; no firm D call. The CDR3 spans 11 residues. CDR1 and CDR2 (germline): SGDLS, YYNGEE. V was pared by 3 bases and J by 3 bases, with 4 bases between. The CDR3: CASSAFYEQYF. The CDR3 DNA is TGTGCCAGCAGCGCCTTCTACGAGCAGTACTTC.

The CDR3 loop is CASSLQTADTQYF. DNA of the CDR3: TGTGCCAGCAGCTTGCAGACTGCAGATACGCAGTATTTT. The chain links TRBV5-6 to TRBJ2-3; D uncertain. Germline V lookup: CDR1 SGHDT, CDR2 YYEEEE. Trimming pared 1 base from V and 4 bases from J, leaving 7 bases between. The CDR3 sequence is 13 residues long.

This clonotype was seen a few times. The chain employs TRBV3-1 and TRBJ2-1; D is perhaps TRBD2 (5 bases). Germline CDR1 reads LGHDT; CDR2 reads YNNKEL (reference sequence). The CDR3 covers 14 residues. V was trimmed by 3 bases and J by 4 bases, leaving 10 bases between them. CDR3 sequence: CASSQRTAYNEQFF. The CDR3, as DNA: TGTGCCAGCAGCCAGAGGACTGCATACAATGAGCAGTTCTTC.

This clonotype appeared a few times. The chain combines TRBV25-1 with TRBJ2-2; TRBD2 aligns across 11 bases. This CDR3 is built from 17 residues. Germline lookup yields CDR1 MGHDK and CDR2 SYGVNS. V shed 3 bases and J 2 bases; nucleotides not matched to a gene: 5. The DNA for the CDR3 is TGTGCCAGCAGTGAGCTTGGGACTAGCGGAAACACCGGGGAGCTGTTTTTT. This translates into CASSELGTSGNTGELFF.

In its sample, this clonotype was seen a few times. The rearrangement uses TRBV7-9 and TRBJ2-2; no clear D. Trimming took off 6 bases at V and 4 bases at J, with 15 bases between the two ends. The CDR3 consists of 15 residues. Germline loops: CDR1 SEHNR, CDR2 FQNEAQ (reference sequence). The CDR3 sequence: CASSQSDPRTGELFF. CDR3 coding DNA: TGTGCCAGCAGTCAAAGTGACCCCCGCACCGGGGAGCTGTTTTTT. Looking up the rest from reference TRBV7-9 and TRBJ2-2 gives the full variable domain: DTGVSQNPRHKITKRGQNVTFRCDPISEHNRLYWYRQTLGQGPEFLTYFQNEAQLEKSRLLSDRFSAERPKGSFSTLEIQRTEQGDSAMYLCASSQSDPRTGELFFGEGSRLTVL.

With regard to this clonotype: The junction shows a germline mismatch at one end, possibly a read error. CDR3 protein: CASSQGQGRQPQHF. CDR3 DNA sequence: TGCGCCAGCAGCCAAGGACAGGGTAGACAGCCCCAGCATTTT. J is TRBJ1-5 and V is TRBV12-3 or TRBV12-4, with 8 bases fitting TRBD1. This CDR3 has 14 residues.

This clonotype was counted only a few times. The chain combines TRBV20-1 with TRBJ2-5, with TRBD2 identical over 11 bases. In germline, CDR1 is DFQATT, CDR2 SNEGSKA (reference sequence). The length of the CDR3 is 17 residues. With 0 bases clipped from V and 5 bases from J, the junction kept 11 bases outside the gene matches. The CDR3 coding sequence is TGCAGTGCTAGAGATCCCCTGACTAGCGGGGTCAGGGAGACCCAGTACTTC. As protein: CSARDPLTSGVRETQYF.

V gene TRBV7-2 combines with J gene TRBJ1-2, with 9 nucleotides matching TRBD1. Trimming removed 5 bases from V and 4 bases from J; junction bases left unmatched: 5. Germline CDR1 is SGHTA and CDR2 is FQGNSA. The CDR3 is 14 residues long. The CDR3 nucleotides are TGTGCCAGCAGCCCAATACAGGGGGCCTATGGCTACACCTTC. This translates into CASSPIQGAYGYTF.

The chain uses TRBV9 and TRBJ2-2; tentatively, D is TRBD2 (5 bases). Germline CDR1 SGDLS, CDR2 YYNGEE. The CDR3 loop spans 13 amino acids. V dropped 3 bases and J dropped 6 bases, with 9 bases sitting between them. The CDR3, as DNA: TGTGCCAGCAGCGCCCTCGGGGCCGGGGAGCTGTTTTTT. Translating gives CASSALGAGELFF.

This clonotype appeared a few times. The rearrangement links TRBV2 to TRBJ2-5; 7 nucleotides align to TRBD1. Per the germline V gene, CDR1 is SNHLY and CDR2 is FYNNEI. The ends lost 6 bases at V and 1 base at J; junction bases unmatched: 8. The CDR3 spans 15 residues. The CDR3 region has the DNA TGTGCCAGCAGGCCGACAGGGATGCTCCAAGAGACCCAGTACTTC. Protein sequence: CASRPTGMLQETQYF.

This clonotype was seen only a few times. The chain carries TRBV7-3 and TRBJ1-2; possibly TRBD1 for D (6 bases). Between the trimmed V and J ends, which lost 3 bases and 7 bases, there was a span of 12 bases. The germline V gene encodes CDR1 SGHTA and CDR2 FQGTGA. This CDR3 has 13 amino acids. CDR3 coding DNA: TGTGCCAGCAGCTTGGCCATAGGGGGTGGCTACACCTTC. Translating it yields CASSLAIGGGYTF.

The rearrangement joins TRBV7-2 to TRBJ2-4, with a tentative D call TRBD2 (7 bases). This CDR3 region has 15 residues. Trimming took 5 bases from V and 9 from J, leaving 20 bases between them. CDR1 SGHTA and CDR2 FQGNSA come from the germline V gene. The DNA of the CDR3 is TGTGCCAGCAGCCCCTCTCGAAGGGGGGGTGGCATTCAGTACTTC. The encoded protein is CASSPSRRGGGIQYF.

The chain is built from TRBV14 and TRBJ2-2; D not resolved. V dropped 1 base and J dropped 6 bases, with 9 bases sitting between them. The CDR3 totals 14 residues. CDR1 is SGHDN and CDR2 is FVKESK in the germline V gene. The CDR3 sequence: CASSQVDWAGELFF. CDR3 coding DNA: TGTGCCAGCAGCCAAGTGGATTGGGCCGGGGAGCTGTTTTTT.

In its sample, this clonotype was seen a few times. The chain couples TRBV19 to TRBJ1-5; D is possibly TRBD1 (6 bases). Trimming took 5 bases from V and 5 from J, leaving 13 bases between them. Germline CDR1 LNHDA, CDR2 SQIVND (reference sequence). The CDR3 has 14 amino acids. The CDR3 coding sequence is TGTGCCAGTAGTGTCAGGGGAATCCATCAGCCCCAGCATTTT. Its translation is CASSVRGIHQPQHF.

The V and J genes are TRBV5-1 and TRBJ2-7; TRBD2 might be the D (5 bases). CDR3 length: 14 residues. CDR1 and CDR2 from the germline V gene are SGHRS and YFSETQ. The V gene lost 3 bases and the J gene lost 6 bases, with 16 bases spanning the gap. The CDR3 region has the DNA TGCGCCAGCAGCTCGGACGCAGAAGGAGGCGAGCAGTACTTC. The encoded protein is CASSSDAEGGEQYF.